The source of this T cell receptor (beta chain) is a study of cytomegalovirus exposure and HLA in healthy donors. The primer mix had 60 Vbeta and 13 Jbeta primers. Repertoires were generated with immunoSEQ multiplex PCR, while TCRdb's copy carries only in-frame clones and drops some. This sample has about 98,000 clones, with 55% to 80% found just once. The table lists this clone with a few counts. Its antigen is unidentified. General study findings and limits: Cytomegalovirus association was listed for about 150 TCR beta chains. Apparent HLA restriction characterized most CMV-associated TCR beta chains in a later analysis.

Trimming pared 1 base from V and 1 base from J, leaving 8 bases between. Germline-derived CDR1 and CDR2 are MGHDK and SYGVNS. This CDR3 region has 15 residues. Those who donated were healthy bone marrow donors. At sampling all donors were nominally healthy, likely with unrecorded immune exposures. The chain couples TRBV25-1 to TRBJ2-1; no clear D. The source material was PBMCs. This TCR came from a female donor in good health and CMV-seronegative. CDR3 sequence reads: CASSESPRSYNEQFF. CDR3 nucleotide sequence: TGTGCCAGCAGTGAATCGCCTAGGTCCTACAATGAGCAGTTCTTC.